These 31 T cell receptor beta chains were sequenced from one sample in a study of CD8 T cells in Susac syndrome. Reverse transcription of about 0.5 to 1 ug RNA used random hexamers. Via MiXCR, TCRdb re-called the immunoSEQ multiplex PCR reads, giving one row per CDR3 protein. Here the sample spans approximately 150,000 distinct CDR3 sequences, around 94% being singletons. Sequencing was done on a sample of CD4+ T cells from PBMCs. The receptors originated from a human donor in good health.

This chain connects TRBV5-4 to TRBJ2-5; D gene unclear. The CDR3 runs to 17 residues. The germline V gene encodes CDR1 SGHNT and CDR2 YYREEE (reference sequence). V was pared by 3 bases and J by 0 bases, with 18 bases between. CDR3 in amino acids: CASSSTSRAPYQETQYF. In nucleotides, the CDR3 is TGTGCCAGCAGCTCAACTTCCCGGGCCCCGTACCAAGAGACCCAGTACTTC.

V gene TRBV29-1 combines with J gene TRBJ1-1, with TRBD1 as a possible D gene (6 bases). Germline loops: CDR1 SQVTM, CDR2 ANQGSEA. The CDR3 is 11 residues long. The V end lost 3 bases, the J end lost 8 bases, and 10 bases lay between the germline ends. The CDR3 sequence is CSVDGGAEAFF. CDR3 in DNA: TGCAGCGTTGATGGGGGGGCCGAAGCTTTCTTT.

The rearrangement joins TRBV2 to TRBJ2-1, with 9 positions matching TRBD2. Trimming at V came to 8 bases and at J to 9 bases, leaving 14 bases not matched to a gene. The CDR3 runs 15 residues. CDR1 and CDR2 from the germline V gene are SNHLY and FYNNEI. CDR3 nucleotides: TGTGCCAGCCAAACCCCTCGCGGGAGGGTCAGTGAGCAGTTCTTC. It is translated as CASQTPRGRVSEQFF.

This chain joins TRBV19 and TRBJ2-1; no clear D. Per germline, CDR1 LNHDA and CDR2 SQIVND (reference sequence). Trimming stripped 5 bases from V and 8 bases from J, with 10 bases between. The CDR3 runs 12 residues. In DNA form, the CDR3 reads TGTGCCAGTAGTCCCGATAGAGATGAGCAGTTCTTC. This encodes CASSPDRDEQFF.

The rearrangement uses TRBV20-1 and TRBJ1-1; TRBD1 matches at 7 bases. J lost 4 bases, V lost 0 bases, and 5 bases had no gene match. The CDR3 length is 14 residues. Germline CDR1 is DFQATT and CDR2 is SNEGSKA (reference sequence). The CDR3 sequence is CSARDSGGITEAFF. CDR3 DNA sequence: TGCAGTGCTAGAGATTCAGGGGGAATCACTGAAGCTTTCTTT.

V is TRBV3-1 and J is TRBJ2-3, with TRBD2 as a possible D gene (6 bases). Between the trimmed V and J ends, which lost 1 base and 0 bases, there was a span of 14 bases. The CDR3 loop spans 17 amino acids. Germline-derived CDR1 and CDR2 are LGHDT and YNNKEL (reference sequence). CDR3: CASSQALLADSTDTQYF. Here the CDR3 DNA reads TGTGCCAGCAGCCAAGCACTGTTAGCGGATAGCACAGATACGCAGTATTTT.

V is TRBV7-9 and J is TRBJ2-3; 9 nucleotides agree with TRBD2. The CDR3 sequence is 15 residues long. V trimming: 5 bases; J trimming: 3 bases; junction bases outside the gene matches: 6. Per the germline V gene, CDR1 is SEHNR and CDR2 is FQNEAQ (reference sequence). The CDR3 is CASSLSTSGTDTQYF. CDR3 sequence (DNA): TGTGCCAGCAGCCTTTCGACTAGCGGAACAGATACGCAGTATTTT.

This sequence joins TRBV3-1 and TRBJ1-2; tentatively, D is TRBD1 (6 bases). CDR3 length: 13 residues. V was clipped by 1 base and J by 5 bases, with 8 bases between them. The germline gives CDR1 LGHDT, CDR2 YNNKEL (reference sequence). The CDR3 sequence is CASSQGTAYGYTF. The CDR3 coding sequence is TGTGCCAGCAGCCAAGGGACAGCTTATGGCTACACCTTC. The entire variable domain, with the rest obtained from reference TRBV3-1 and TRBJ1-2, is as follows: DTAVSQTPKYLVTQMGNDKSIKCEQNLGHDTMYWYKQDSKKFLKIMFSYNNKELIINETVPNRFSPKSPDKAHLNLHINSLELGDSAVYFCASSQGTAYGYTFGSGTRLTVV.

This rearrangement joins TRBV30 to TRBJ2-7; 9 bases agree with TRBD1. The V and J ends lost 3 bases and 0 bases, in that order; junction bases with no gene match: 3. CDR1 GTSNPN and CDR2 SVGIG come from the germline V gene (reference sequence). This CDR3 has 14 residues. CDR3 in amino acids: CAWRGQGSSYEQYF. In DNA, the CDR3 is TGTGCCTGGAGGGGACAGGGCAGCTCCTACGAGCAGTACTTC.

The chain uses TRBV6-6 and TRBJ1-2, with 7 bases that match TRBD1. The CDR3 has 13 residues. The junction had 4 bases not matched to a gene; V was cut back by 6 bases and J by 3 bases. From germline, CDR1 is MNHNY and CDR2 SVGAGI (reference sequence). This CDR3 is CASRLDRDYGYTF. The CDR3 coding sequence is TGTGCCAGCAGGCTCGACAGGGACTATGGCTACACCTTC.

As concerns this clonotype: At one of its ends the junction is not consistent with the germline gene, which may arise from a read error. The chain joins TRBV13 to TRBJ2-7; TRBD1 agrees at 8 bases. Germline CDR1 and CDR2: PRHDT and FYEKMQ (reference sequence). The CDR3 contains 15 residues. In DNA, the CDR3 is TGTGCCAGCAGCCTAGGACAGGGCTACTCCTACGAGCAGTACTTC. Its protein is CASSLGQGYSYEQYF.

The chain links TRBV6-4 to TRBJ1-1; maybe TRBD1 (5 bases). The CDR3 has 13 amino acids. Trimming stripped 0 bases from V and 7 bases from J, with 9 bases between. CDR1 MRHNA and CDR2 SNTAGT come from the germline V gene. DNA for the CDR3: TGTGCCAGCAGTGACTCGGGGGACGGTGAAGCTTTCTTT. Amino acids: CASSDSGDGEAFF.

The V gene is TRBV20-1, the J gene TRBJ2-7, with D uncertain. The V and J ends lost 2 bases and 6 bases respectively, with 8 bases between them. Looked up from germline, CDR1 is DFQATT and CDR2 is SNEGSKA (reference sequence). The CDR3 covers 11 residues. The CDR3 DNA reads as TGCAGTGCTAGATACATGGTCGAGCAGTACTTC. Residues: CSARYMVEQYF.

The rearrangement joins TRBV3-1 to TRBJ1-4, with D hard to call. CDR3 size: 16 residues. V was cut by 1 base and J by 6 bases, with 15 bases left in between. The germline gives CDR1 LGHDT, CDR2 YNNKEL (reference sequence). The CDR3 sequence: CASSQAGRRQYEKLFF. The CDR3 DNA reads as TGTGCCAGCAGCCAAGCCGGGAGGAGACAATATGAAAAACTGTTTTTT. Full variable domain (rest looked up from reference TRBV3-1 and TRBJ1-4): DTAVSQTPKYLVTQMGNDKSIKCEQNLGHDTMYWYKQDSKKFLKIMFSYNNKELIINETVPNRFSPKSPDKAHLNLHINSLELGDSAVYFCASSQAGRRQYEKLFFGSGTQLSVL.

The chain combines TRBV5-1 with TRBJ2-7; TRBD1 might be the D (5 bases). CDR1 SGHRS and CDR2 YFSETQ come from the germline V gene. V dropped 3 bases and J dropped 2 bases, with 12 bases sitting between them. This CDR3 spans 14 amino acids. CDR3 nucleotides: TGCGCCAGCAGCTCCGTGACAGAAGCCTACGAGCAGTACTTC. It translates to CASSSVTEAYEQYF.

CDR3 amino acids: CASSLLNSYEQYF. The CDR3 DNA reads TGTGCCAGCAGCTTACTCAACAGCTACGAGCAGTACTTC. The chain combines TRBV7-9 with TRBJ2-7; D remains ambiguous. The germline V gene has CDR1 SEHNR and CDR2 FQNEAQ (reference sequence). The CDR3 covers 13 residues. The ends were cut back, 2 bases at V and 3 bases at J, with 8 bases in the middle.

The CDR3 spells CASSPGTGGLYGYTF. Written as DNA, the CDR3 is TGTGCCAGCTCACCAGGGACAGGGGGTCTCTATGGCTACACCTTC. The J gene is TRBJ1-2, the V gene TRBV18, with 11 nucleotides matching TRBD1. Germline values: CDR1 KGHSH, CDR2 LQKENI. The CDR3 totals 15 residues. Trimming at V came to 2 bases and at J to 4 bases, leaving 3 bases not matched to a gene.

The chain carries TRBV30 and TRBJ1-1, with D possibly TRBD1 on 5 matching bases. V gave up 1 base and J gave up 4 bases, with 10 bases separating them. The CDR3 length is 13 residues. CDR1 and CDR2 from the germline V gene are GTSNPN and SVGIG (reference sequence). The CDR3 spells CAWSGARGTEAFF. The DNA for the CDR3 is TGTGCCTGGAGTGGGGCGAGGGGCACTGAAGCTTTCTTT.

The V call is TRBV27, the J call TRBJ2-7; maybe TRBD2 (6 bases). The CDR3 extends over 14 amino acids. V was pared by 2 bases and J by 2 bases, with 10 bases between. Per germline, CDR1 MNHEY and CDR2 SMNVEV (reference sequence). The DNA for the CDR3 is TGTGCCAGCAGTTTAAGCGGGCAACCCTACGAGCAGTACTTC. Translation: CASSLSGQPYEQYF.

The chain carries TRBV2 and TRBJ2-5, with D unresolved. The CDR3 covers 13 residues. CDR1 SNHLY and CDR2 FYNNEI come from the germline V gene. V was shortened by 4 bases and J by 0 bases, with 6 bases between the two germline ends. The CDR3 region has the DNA TGTGCCAGCAGTGCCAGGTACCAAGAGACCCAGTACTTC. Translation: CASSARYQETQYF.

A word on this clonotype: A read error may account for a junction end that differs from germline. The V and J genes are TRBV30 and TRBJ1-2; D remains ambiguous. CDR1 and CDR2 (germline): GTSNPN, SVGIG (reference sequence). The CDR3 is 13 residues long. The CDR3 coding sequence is TGTGCCTGGAGTACAGAGGCTAACTATGGCCACACCTTC. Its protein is CAWSTEANYGHTF.

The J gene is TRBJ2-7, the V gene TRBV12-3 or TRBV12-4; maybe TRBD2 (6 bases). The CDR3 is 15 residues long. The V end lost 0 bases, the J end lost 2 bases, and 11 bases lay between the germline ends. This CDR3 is CASSLAGGHPYEQYF. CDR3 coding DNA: TGTGCCAGCAGTTTAGCGGGAGGACACCCCTACGAGCAGTACTTC.

CDR3 coding DNA: TGTGCCAGCAGGCGACCCCCGACAGCTGAAGCTTTCTTT. This codes for CASRRPPTAEAFF. The chain combines TRBV7-2 with TRBJ1-1; TRBD1 might be the D (5 bases). The CDR3 runs 13 residues. Germline V gives CDR1 SGHTA, CDR2 FQGNSA. Trimming took 6 bases from V and 6 from J, leaving 14 bases between them.

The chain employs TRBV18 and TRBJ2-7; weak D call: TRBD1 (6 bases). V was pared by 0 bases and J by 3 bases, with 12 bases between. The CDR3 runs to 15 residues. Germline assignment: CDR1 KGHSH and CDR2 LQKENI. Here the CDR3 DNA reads TGTGCCAGCTCACCACCCACAGGGATAGGCTACGAGCAGTACTTC. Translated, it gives CASSPPTGIGYEQYF.

The CDR3 region is CSAPELAKNIQYF. The CDR3 DNA follows: TGCAGTGCCCCCGAGCTAGCCAAAAACATTCAGTACTTC. The V gene is TRBV20-1, the J gene TRBJ2-4; unclear D gene. The CDR3 totals 13 residues. Germline loops: CDR1 DFQATT, CDR2 SNEGSKA (reference sequence). Deletions cut 6 bases from V and 0 bases from J, with 9 bases between.

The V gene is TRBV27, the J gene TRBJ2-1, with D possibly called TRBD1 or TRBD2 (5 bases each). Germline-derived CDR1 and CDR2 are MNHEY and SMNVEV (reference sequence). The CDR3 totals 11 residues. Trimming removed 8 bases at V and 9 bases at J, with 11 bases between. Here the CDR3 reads CASVRGSEQFF. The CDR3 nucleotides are TGTGCCAGCGTCCGGGGCAGTGAGCAGTTCTTC.

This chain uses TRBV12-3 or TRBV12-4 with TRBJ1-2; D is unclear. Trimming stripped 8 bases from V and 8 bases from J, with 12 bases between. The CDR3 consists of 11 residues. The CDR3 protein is CASGRVEGYTF. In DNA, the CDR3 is TGTGCCAGCGGTAGGGTAGAGGGCTACACCTTC.

CDR3 region: CSARFGLARYEQYF. The DNA for the CDR3 is TGCAGTGCTAGGTTCGGACTAGCGCGGTACGAGCAGTACTTC. This chain uses TRBV20-1 with TRBJ2-7; 9 nucleotides align to TRBD2. V was pared by 3 bases and J by 4 bases, with 7 bases of the junction left unmatched. This CDR3 spans 14 amino acids. Germline lookup yields CDR1 DFQATT and CDR2 SNEGSKA (reference sequence).

CDR3 protein: CASSLARAGGANVLTF. The DNA for the CDR3 is TGTGCCAGCAGCTTAGCGAGGGCTGGTGGGGCCAACGTCCTGACTTTC. The chain has TRBV7-9 and TRBJ2-6, with a tentative D call TRBD2 (5 bases). CDR3 length: 16 residues. Germline V gives CDR1 SEHNR, CDR2 FQNEAQ (reference sequence). V lost 0 bases and J lost 3, with 9 bases in between.

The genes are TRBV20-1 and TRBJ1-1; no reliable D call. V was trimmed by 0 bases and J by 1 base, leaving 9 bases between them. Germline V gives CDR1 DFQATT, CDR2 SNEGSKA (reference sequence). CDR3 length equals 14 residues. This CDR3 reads CSARDRRPNTEAFF. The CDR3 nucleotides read TGCAGTGCTAGAGATCGCCGCCCGAACACTGAAGCTTTCTTT.

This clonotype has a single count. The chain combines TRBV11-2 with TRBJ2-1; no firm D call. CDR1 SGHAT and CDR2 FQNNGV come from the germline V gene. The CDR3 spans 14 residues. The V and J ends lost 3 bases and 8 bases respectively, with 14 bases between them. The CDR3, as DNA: TGTGCCAGCAGCTTTACGGCAGGTACTGATGAGCAGTTCTTC. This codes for CASSFTAGTDEQFF.